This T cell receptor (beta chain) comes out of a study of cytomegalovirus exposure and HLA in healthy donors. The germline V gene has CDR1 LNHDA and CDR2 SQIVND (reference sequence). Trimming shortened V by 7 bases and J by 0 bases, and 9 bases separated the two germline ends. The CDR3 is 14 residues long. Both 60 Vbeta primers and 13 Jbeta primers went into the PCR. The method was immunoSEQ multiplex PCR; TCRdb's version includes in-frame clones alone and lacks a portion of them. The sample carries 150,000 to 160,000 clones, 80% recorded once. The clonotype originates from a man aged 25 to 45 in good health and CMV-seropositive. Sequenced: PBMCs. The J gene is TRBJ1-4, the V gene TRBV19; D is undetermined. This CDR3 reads CASTHRATNEKLFF. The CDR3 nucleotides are TGTGCCAGTACCCACAGAGCAACTAATGAAAAACTGTTTTTT.